The next 22 T cell receptor beta chains were all read from a single sample in a study of blood T cell repertoires in COVID-19 (dated by TCRdb to between 2020 and 2021). Library method: the immunoSEQ multiplex PCR assay. Held by TCRdb, this immuneACCESS table contains in-frame sequences only and omits some clones. Under half of the omission traces to an unresolved V gene where checked; the cause of the rest is unknown. The sample has roughly 320,000 clones on record, 85% to 95% of them singletons. Jointly, the top ten make up about 4% of the sample. The source material was PBMCs or T cells enriched from blood (not recorded which). The origin of the receptors is a woman aged 25 to 39 who had been exposed to COVID-19.

The chain carries TRBV30 and TRBJ1-3, with D uncertain. The CDR3 runs to 13 residues. Germline CDR1 is GTSNPN and CDR2 is SVGIG (reference sequence). The V gene lost 3 bases and the J gene lost 3 bases, with 9 bases spanning the gap. The CDR3 nucleotides are TGTGCCTGGAGGAATAGTGGTGGAAACACCATATATTTT. Protein: CAWRNSGGNTIYF. The variable domain in full, completed from reference TRBV30 and TRBJ1-3, reads SQTIHQWPATLVQPVGSPLSLECTVEGTSNPNLYWYRQAAGRGLQLLFYSVGIGQISSEVPQNLSASRPQDRQFILSSKKLLLSDSGFYLCAWRNSGGNTIYFGEGSWLTVV.

This chain uses TRBV3-1 (or the pseudogene TRBV3-2) with TRBJ1-2, with 8 bases fitting TRBD1. V lost 7 bases to trimming and J lost 2 bases; unmatched junction nucleotides: 9. This CDR3 spans 15 amino acids. Germline loops: CDR1 LGHDT, CDR2 YNNKEL (reference sequence). Here the CDR3 reads CASTQGQAENYGYTF. CDR3 sequence (DNA): TGTGCCAGCACCCAGGGACAGGCGGAGAACTATGGCTACACCTTC.

The chain links TRBV27 to TRBJ1-2, with D perhaps TRBD1 (6 bases). This CDR3 is 13 amino acids long. V was cut by 5 bases and J by 7 bases, with 14 bases left in between. Germline V CDR1 and CDR2: MNHEY, SMNVEV (reference sequence). The CDR3 sequence is CASSGLGAGGYTF. DNA of the CDR3: TGTGCCAGCAGTGGCCTGGGGGCGGGTGGCTACACCTTC.

The J gene is TRBJ1-1, the V gene TRBV19; D is possibly TRBD1 (6 bases). Per germline, CDR1 LNHDA and CDR2 SQIVND (reference sequence). The CDR3 length is 14 residues. Trimming stripped 7 bases from V and 3 bases from J, with 15 bases between. This CDR3 is CASTQGSRDTEAFF. The CDR3, as DNA: TGTGCCAGTACACAGGGCTCGCGGGACACTGAAGCTTTCTTT.

Ten or more counts support this clone. V gene TRBV6-2 or TRBV6-3 combines with J gene TRBJ2-1, with D hard to call. Deletions cut 2 bases from V and 10 bases from J, with 6 bases between. The CDR3 totals 11 residues. Germline CDR1 and CDR2: MNHEY and SVGEGT. This CDR3 reads CASSYPSEQFF. The CDR3 DNA is TGTGCCAGCAGTTACCCTTCCGAGCAGTTCTTC.

The chain has TRBV4-1 and TRBJ2-7; TRBD1 is a possible D gene (6 bases). The CDR3 runs 15 residues. V was clipped by 1 base and J by 2 bases, with 12 bases between them. CDR1 is MGHRA and CDR2 is YSYEKL in the germline V gene. DNA for the CDR3: TGCGCCAGCAGCCAAGGTCCCGGACAGACCTACGAGCAGTACTTC. This gives the protein CASSQGPGQTYEQYF.

This sequence joins TRBV5-1 and TRBJ1-2; 7 positions match TRBD1. V shed 1 base and J 2 bases; nucleotides not matched to a gene: 5. Germline V CDR1 and CDR2: SGHRS, YFSETQ. The CDR3 contains 15 residues. In DNA form, the CDR3 reads TGCGCCAGCAGCTTGAGAACAGGGGCGAACTATGGCTACACCTTC. It specifies CASSLRTGANYGYTF. Filled out from reference TRBV5-1 and TRBJ1-2, the complete variable domain reads KAGVTQTPRYLIKTRGQQVTLSCSPISGHRSVSWYQQTPGQGLQFLFEYFSETQRNKGNFPGRFSGRQFSNSRSEMNVSTLELGDSALYLCASSLRTGANYGYTFGSGTRLTVV.

The chain is built from TRBV5-8 and TRBJ1-5, with D perhaps TRBD1 (6 bases). This CDR3 is 15 amino acids long. The V gene's germline CDR1 is SGHTS and CDR2 YDEGEE. The V gene lost 5 bases and the J gene lost 0 bases, with 12 bases spanning the gap. CDR3 residues: CASSRTVTSNQPQHF. DNA for the CDR3: TGTGCCAGCAGTCGGACAGTCACTAGCAATCAGCCCCAGCATTTT.

V usage is TRBV4-3 and J usage is TRBJ1-6, with unresolved D. The CDR3 spans 15 residues. Germline V lookup: CDR1 LGHNA, CDR2 YSLEER. V was cut by 0 bases and J by 7 bases, with 10 bases left in between. In nucleotides, the CDR3 is TGCGCCAGCAGCCAAGAGTCACAGTACAATTCACCCCTCCACTTT. This sequence encodes CASSQESQYNSPLHF.

The gene calls are TRBV5-4 and TRBJ1-2; perhaps TRBD1 as D (5 bases). This CDR3 contains 16 residues. Trimming shortened V by 3 bases and J by 7 bases, and 22 bases separated the two germline ends. Per the germline V gene, CDR1 is SGHNT and CDR2 is YYREEE (reference sequence). This chain's CDR3 is CASSSFSTVFGGGYTF. CDR3 DNA sequence: TGTGCCAGCAGCTCTTTTTCGACAGTATTCGGTGGTGGCTACACCTTC.

This clone was detected only a few times. The genes are TRBV7-8 and TRBJ1-1; D is unresolved. This CDR3 has 17 residues. Trimming stripped 2 bases from V and 1 base from J, with 17 bases between. The germline CDR1 and CDR2 sequences are SGHVS and FQNEAQ. The CDR3 protein is CASSLRVANGGNTEAFF. The CDR3 region has the DNA TGTGCCAGCAGCTTACGTGTGGCGAACGGAGGGAACACTGAAGCTTTCTTT.

The rearrangement uses TRBV27 and TRBJ1-2; 9 bases align to TRBD1. The CDR3 covers 14 residues. Germline V lookup: CDR1 MNHEY, CDR2 SMNVEV (reference sequence). V dropped 3 bases and J dropped 8; count of bases not matched to a gene: 7. CDR3 DNA sequence: TGTGCCAGCAGTTTTAGGACAGGGGCTGGGGGCTACACCTTC. Protein sequence: CASSFRTGAGGYTF.

This clone was seen only once. The chain links TRBV18 to TRBJ2-5; perhaps TRBD1 as D (5 bases). This CDR3 comprises 12 residues. Germline V gene data show CDR1 as KGHSH and CDR2 as LQKENI. The V and J ends lost 5 bases and 5 bases respectively, with 9 bases between them. CDR3 DNA sequence: TGTGCCAGCTCATCAGGGCACGAGACCCAGTACTTC. Its protein product is CASSSGHETQYF.

The J gene is TRBJ1-3, the V gene TRBV7-9; tentatively, D is TRBD1 (5 bases). The CDR3 has 14 residues. The germline CDR1 and CDR2 sequences are SEHNR and FQNEAQ (reference sequence). V lost 5 bases, J lost 3 bases, and 11 bases lay in between. The CDR3 is CASSLNRNGNTIYF. The DNA of the CDR3 is TGTGCCAGCAGCCTCAACAGGAATGGAAACACCATATATTTT. Together with reference TRBV7-9 and TRBJ1-3, the CDR3 gives the full variable domain: DTGVSQNPRHKITKRGQNVTFRCDPISEHNRLYWYRQTLGQGPEFLTYFQNEAQLEKSRLLSDRFSAERPKGSFSTLEIQRTEQGDSAMYLCASSLNRNGNTIYFGEGSWLTVV.

The chain carries TRBV7-8 and TRBJ1-5; 10 positions match TRBD1. J was trimmed by 0 bases and V by 5 bases; bases with no gene match: 16. The CDR3 is made up of 20 amino acids. CDR1 is SGHVS, CDR2 FQNEAQ, per germline. The CDR3 is CASSRLPGQGVAYSNQPQHF. The CDR3 DNA reads TGTGCCAGCAGCAGACTACCCGGACAGGGGGTAGCTTATAGCAATCAGCCCCAGCATTTT.

The rearrangement joins TRBV12-3 or TRBV12-4 to TRBJ1-2, with a possible D match to TRBD1 (5 bases). V shed 3 bases and J shed 5 bases, with 10 bases lying between them. CDR3 length equals 13 residues. The chain's CDR3 is CASSLMQGYGYTF. Written as DNA, the CDR3 is TGTGCCAGCAGTTTGATGCAGGGTTATGGCTACACCTTC.

The rearrangement links TRBV10-3 to TRBJ2-5; 13 nucleotides align to TRBD2. Germline loops: CDR1 ENHRY, CDR2 SYGVKD. The J segment lost 3 bases and the V segment lost 2 bases, leaving 6 bases of the junction unmatched. CDR3 length: 17 residues. The CDR3 loop is CAISEKRTSGGEETQYF. For the CDR3, the DNA is TGTGCCATCAGTGAGAAGCGGACTAGCGGGGGCGAAGAGACCCAGTACTTC.

The chain uses TRBV5-4 and TRBJ1-6; D gene uncertain. V was pared by 2 bases and J by 0 bases, with 12 bases between. Germline CDR1 SGHNT, CDR2 YYREEE (reference sequence). The CDR3 totals 17 residues. The CDR3 DNA reads as TGTGCCAGCAGCTTTGAGGGTTCCAGCTCCTATAATTCACCCCTCCACTTT. This sequence encodes CASSFEGSSSYNSPLHF.

The chain is built from TRBV7-9 and TRBJ2-3; D might be TRBD2 (5 bases). CDR3 size: 16 residues. V was trimmed by 5 bases and J by 1 base, leaving 16 bases between them. Germline V lookup: CDR1 SEHNR, CDR2 FQNEAQ (reference sequence). CDR3 loop: CASSNGLSPGTDTQYF. The DNA of the CDR3 is TGTGCCAGCAGCAACGGACTTTCTCCGGGCACAGATACGCAGTATTTT.

The chain recombines TRBV7-6 with TRBJ2-7, with 11 bases identical to TRBD1. There are 16 residues in the CDR3. Germline CDR1 is SGHVS and CDR2 is FNYEAQ. The V and J ends lost 4 bases and 4 bases, in that order; junction bases with no gene match: 9. The CDR3 loop reads CASSSGPGQGEYEQYF. CDR3 in DNA: TGTGCCAGCAGCTCGGGACCGGGACAGGGGGAGTACGAGCAGTACTTC. The entire variable domain, with the rest obtained from reference TRBV7-6 and TRBJ2-7, is as follows: GAGVSQSPRYKVTKRGQDVALRCDPISGHVSLYWYRQALGQGPEFLTYFNYEAQQDKSGLPNDRFSAERPEGSISTLTIQRTEQRDSAMYRCASSSGPGQGEYEQYFGPGTRLTVT.

CDR3 in amino acids: CASRKQGSGNTIYF. CDR3 sequence (DNA): TGTGCCAGCAGAAAACAGGGCTCTGGAAACACCATATATTTT. The rearrangement links TRBV6-5 to TRBJ1-3; D may be TRBD1 (6 bases). Between the trimmed V and J ends, which lost 6 bases and 0 bases, there was a span of 9 bases. The CDR3 runs 14 residues. Germline CDR1 is MNHEY and CDR2 is SVGAGI.

The chain joins TRBV7-8 to TRBJ1-1; no definite D call. The CDR3 has 16 amino acids. With 3 bases removed from V and 2 bases from J, the gap between germline ends came to 16 bases. CDR1 and CDR2 (germline): SGHVS, FQNEAQ. The CDR3 sequence: CASSFGVSRANTEAFF. Written as DNA, the CDR3 is TGTGCCAGCAGCTTCGGGGTGAGTCGGGCCAACACTGAAGCTTTCTTT.